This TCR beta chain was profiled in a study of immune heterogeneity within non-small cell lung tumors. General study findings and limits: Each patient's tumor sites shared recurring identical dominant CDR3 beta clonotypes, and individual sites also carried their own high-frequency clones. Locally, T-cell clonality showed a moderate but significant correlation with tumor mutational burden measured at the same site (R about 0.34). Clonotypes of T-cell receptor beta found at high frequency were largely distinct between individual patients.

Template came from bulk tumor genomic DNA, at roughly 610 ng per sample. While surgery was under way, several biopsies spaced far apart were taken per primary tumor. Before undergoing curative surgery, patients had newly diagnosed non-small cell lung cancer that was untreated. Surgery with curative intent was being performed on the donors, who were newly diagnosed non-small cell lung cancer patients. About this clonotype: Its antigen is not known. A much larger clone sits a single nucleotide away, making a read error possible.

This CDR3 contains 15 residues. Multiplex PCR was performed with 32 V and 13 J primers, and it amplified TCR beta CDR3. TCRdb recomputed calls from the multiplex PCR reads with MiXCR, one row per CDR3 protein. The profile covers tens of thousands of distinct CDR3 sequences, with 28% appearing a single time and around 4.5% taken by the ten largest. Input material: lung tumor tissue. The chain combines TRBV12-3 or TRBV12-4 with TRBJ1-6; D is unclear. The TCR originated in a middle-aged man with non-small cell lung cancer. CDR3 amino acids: CASSMNQGSQSRLHF. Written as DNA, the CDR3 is TGTGCCAGCAGCATGAACCAAGGGTCACAATCACGCCTCCACTTT.